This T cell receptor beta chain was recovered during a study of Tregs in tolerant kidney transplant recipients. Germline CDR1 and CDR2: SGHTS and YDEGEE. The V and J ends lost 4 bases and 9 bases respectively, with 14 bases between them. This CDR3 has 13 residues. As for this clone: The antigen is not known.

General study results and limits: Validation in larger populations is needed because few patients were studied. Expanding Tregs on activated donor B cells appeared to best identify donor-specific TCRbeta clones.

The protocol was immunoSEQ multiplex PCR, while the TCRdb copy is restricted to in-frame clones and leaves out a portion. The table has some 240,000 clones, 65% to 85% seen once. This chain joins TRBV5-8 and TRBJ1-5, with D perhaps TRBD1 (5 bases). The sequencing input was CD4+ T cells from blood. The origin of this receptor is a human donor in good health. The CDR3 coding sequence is TGTGCCAGCAGCCAACACAGGACCCGGCCCCAGCATTTT. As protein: CASSQHRTRPQHF.